The TCR beta chain described here comes from a study of T-cell memory formation after mild COVID-19. Study-level points and caveats: Later expanders leaned CD4+, whereas clones that contracted between day 15 and 85 were balanced CD4/CD8.

The germline V and J ends were trimmed by 1 base and 5 bases, with 11 bases remaining between them. The CDR3 runs 14 residues. Germline-derived CDR1 and CDR2 are MGHRA and YSYEKL. With respect to this clonotype: Its antigen is as yet unknown.

Constant-segment primers and 5'RACE yielded cDNA libraries for TCR alpha and TCR beta, each carrying sample barcodes and UMIs. Via MiXCR, TCRdb re-called the 5' RACE reads, giving one row per CDR3 protein. The data contain roughly 110,000 distinct CDR3 sequences, approximately 15% of them singletons. This receptor was taken from a man aged 18-30 years who had mild COVID-19 (a few samples of this study predate the infection). Cell type and time point are not known. Material for sequencing was PBMCs or a T cell subset sorted from them (not recorded which). The V gene is TRBV4-1, the J gene TRBJ2-5, with D unresolved. The CDR3, as DNA: TGCGCCAGCAGCCAAGGGGTAACTCAGGAGACCCAGTACTTC. Translated, it gives CASSQGVTQETQYF.